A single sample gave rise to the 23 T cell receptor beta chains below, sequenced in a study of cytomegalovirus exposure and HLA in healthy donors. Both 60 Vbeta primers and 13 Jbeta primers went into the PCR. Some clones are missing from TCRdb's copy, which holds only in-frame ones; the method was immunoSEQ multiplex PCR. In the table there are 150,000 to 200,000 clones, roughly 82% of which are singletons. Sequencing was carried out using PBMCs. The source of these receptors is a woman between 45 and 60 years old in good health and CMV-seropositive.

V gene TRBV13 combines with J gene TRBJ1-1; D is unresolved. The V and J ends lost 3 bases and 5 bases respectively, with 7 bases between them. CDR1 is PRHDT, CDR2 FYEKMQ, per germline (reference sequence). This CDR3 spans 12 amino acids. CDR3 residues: CASSLGRTEAFF. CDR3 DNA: TGTGCCAGCAGCTTGGGCAGGACTGAAGCTTTCTTT.

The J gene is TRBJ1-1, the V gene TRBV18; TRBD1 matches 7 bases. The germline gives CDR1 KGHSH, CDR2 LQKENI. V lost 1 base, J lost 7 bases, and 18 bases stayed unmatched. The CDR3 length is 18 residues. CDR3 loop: CASSPRGTPGQLFGEAFF. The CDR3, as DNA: TGTGCCAGCTCACCACGTGGGACTCCGGGACAGTTATTTGGTGAAGCTTTCTTT.

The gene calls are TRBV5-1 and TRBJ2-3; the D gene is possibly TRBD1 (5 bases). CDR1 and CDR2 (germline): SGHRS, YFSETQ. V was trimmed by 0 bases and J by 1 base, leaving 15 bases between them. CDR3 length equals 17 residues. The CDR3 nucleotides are TGCGCCAGCAGCTTGGTTTTGGGGCGAGTCGGCACAGATACGCAGTATTTT. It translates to CASSLVLGRVGTDTQYF.

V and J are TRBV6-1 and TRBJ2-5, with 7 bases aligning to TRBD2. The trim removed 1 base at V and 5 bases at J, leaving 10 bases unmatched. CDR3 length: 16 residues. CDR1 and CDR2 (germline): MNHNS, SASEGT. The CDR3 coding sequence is TGTGCCAGCAGTGAAGTTGGGAGGGAGCCTACTGAGACCCAGTACTTC. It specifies CASSEVGREPTETQYF.

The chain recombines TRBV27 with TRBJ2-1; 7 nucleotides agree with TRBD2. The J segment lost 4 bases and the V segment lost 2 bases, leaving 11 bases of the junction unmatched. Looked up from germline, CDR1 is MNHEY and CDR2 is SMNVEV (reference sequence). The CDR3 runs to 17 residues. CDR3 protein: CASSLGAGERGYNEQFF. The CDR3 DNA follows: TGTGCCAGCAGTTTAGGCGCGGGGGAGAGAGGATACAATGAGCAGTTCTTC.

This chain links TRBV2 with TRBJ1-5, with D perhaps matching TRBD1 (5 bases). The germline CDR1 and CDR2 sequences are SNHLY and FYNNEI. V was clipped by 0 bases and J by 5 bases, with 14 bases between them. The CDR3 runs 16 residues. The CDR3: CASSEALGGADQPQHF. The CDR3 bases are TGTGCCAGCAGTGAAGCGCTTGGAGGGGCTGATCAGCCCCAGCATTTT.

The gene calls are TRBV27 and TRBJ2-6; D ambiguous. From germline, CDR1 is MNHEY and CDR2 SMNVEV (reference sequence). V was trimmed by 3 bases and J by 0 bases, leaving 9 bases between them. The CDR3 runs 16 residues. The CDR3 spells CASSLNSPSGANVLTF. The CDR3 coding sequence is TGTGCCAGCAGTTTGAACAGCCCCTCTGGGGCCAACGTCCTGACTTTC.

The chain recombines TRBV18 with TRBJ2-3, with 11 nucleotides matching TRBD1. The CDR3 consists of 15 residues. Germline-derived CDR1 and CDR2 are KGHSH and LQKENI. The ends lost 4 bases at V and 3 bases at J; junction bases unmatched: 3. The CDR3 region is CASSLDRGRTDTQYF. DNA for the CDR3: TGTGCCAGCTCACTGGACAGGGGGCGTACAGATACGCAGTATTTT.

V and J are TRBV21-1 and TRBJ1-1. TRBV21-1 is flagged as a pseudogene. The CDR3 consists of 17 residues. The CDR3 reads CASSKGAHFGGTTEAFF. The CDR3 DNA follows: TGTGCCAGCAGCAAAGGTGCCCACTTCGGGGGGACCACTGAAGCTTTCTTT.

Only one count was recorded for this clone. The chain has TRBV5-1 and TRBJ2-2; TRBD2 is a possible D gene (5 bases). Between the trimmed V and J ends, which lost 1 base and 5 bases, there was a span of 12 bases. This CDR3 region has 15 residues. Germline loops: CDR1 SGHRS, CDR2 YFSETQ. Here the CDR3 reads CASSLSRGKTGELFF. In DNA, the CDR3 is TGCGCCAGCAGCTTGTCCAGAGGGAAAACCGGGGAGCTGTTTTTT.

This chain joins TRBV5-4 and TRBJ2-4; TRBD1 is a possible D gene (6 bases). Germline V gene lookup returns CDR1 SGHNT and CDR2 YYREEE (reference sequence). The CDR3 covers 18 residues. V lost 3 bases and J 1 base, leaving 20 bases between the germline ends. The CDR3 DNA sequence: TGTGCCAGCAGCTCCCAACTGGGGGCAGGGGTGGCCAAAAACATTCAGTACTTC. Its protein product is CASSSQLGAGVAKNIQYF.

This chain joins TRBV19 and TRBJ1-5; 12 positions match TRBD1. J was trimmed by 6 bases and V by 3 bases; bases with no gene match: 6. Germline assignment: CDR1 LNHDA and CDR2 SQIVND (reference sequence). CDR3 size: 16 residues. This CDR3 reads CASSIDGTGGGQPQHF. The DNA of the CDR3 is TGTGCCAGTAGTATTGACGGGACAGGGGGCGGTCAGCCCCAGCATTTT. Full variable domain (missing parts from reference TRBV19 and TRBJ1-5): DGGITQSPKYLFRKEGQNVTLSCEQNLNHDAMYWYRQDPGQGLRLIYYSQIVNDFQKGDIAEGYSVSREKKESFPLTVTSAQKNPTAFYLCASSIDGTGGGQPQHFGDGTRLSIL.

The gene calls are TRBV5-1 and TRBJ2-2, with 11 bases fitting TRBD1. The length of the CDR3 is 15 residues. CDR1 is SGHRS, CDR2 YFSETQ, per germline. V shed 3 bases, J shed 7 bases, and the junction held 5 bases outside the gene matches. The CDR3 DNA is TGCGCCAGCAGCTCCGGACAGGGGGCCCACGGGGAGCTGTTTTTT. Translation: CASSSGQGAHGELFF.

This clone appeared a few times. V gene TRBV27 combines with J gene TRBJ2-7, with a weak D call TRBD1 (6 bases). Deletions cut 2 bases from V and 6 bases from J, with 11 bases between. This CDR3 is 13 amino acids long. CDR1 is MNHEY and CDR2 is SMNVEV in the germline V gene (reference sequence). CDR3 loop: CASSLILGGEQYF. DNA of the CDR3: TGTGCCAGCAGTTTAATCTTAGGGGGCGAGCAGTACTTC.

CDR3 in DNA: TGTGCCAGCAGCGCCGATTTGGGGGGCTACAATGAGCAGTTCTTC. Amino acid sequence: CASSADLGGYNEQFF. The V call is TRBV27, the J call TRBJ2-1, with D perhaps matching TRBD2 (6 bases). Germline CDR1 and CDR2: MNHEY and SMNVEV (reference sequence). The CDR3 sequence is 15 residues long. The V end lost 6 bases, the J end lost 3 bases, and 15 bases lay between the germline ends.

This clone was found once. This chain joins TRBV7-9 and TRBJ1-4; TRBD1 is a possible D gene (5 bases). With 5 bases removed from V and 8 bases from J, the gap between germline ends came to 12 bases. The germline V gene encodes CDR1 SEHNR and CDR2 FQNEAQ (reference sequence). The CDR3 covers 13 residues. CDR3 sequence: CASSPWQGEKLFF. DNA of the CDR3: TGTGCCAGCAGCCCATGGCAGGGAGAAAAACTGTTTTTT.

CDR3 protein: CASSLRAGDHYGYTF. In nucleotides, the CDR3 is TGCGCCAGCAGCTTGCGGGCAGGGGACCATTATGGCTACACCTTC. The rearrangement uses TRBV5-1 and TRBJ1-2, with D possibly TRBD1 on 6 matching bases. This CDR3 is 15 amino acids long. Trimming cost V 1 base and J 5 bases, with 15 bases left between them. The germline CDR1 and CDR2 sequences are SGHRS and YFSETQ.

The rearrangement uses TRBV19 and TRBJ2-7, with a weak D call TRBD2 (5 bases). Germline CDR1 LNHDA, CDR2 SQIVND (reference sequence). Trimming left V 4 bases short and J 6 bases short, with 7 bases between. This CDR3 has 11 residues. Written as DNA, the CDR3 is TGTGCCAGTAGTACCGGGGTCGAGCAGTACTTC. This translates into CASSTGVEQYF.

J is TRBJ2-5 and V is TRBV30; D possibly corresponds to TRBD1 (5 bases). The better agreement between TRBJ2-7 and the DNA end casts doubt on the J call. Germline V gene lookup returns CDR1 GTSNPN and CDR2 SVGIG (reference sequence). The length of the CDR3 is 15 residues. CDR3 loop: CAWTRKGVAAYEQYF. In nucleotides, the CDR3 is TGTGCCTGGACCCGAAAAGGGGTAGCCGCCTACGAGCAGTACTTC.

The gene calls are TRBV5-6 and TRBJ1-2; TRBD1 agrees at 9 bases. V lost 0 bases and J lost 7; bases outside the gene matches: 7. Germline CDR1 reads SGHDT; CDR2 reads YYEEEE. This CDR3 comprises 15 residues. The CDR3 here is CASSLGRTGVGGYTF. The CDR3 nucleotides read TGTGCCAGCAGCTTGGGCCGGACAGGGGTGGGTGGCTACACCTTC.

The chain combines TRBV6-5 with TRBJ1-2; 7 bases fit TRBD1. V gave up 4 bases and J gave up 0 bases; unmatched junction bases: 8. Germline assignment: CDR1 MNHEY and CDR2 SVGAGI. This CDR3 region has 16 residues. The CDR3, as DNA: TGTGCCAGCAGTTGGCAGGGGGACGAGGCTAACTATGGCTACACCTTC. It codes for CASSWQGDEANYGYTF.

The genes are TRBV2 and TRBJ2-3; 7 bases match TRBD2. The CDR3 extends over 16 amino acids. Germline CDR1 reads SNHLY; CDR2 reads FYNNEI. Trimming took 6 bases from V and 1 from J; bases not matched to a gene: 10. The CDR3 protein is CASSGAGTTRTDTQYF. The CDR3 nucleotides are TGTGCCAGCAGCGGAGCCGGGACTACTCGCACAGATACGCAGTATTTT.

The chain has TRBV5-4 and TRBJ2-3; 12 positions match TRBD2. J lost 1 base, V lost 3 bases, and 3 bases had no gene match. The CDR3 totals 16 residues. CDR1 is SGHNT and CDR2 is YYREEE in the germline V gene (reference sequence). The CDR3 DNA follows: TGTGCCAGCAGCTCAGGGACTAGCGGGCGCACAGATACGCAGTATTTT. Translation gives CASSSGTSGRTDTQYF.